This T cell receptor (beta chain) was sequenced for a study of T cells after yellow fever vaccination. TCRdb called the 5' RACE reads again in MiXCR, with one record for every CDR3 protein. The sample lists hundreds of thousands of distinct CDR3 sequences; 20% to 25% were seen once. The CDR3 is 15 amino acids. From germline, CDR1 is SGDLS and CDR2 YYNGEE. V gave up 4 bases and J gave up 7 bases, with 17 bases separating them. Source: PBMCs, taken roughly 20 days after the first yellow fever vaccination. The genes are TRBV9 and TRBJ1-4; D not certain. This TCR derives from a young man who received the YFV17D yellow fever vaccine. The CDR3 spells CASSTMTAGGEKLFF. CDR3 nucleotide sequence: TGTGCCAGCAGCACCATGACGGCTGGAGGTGAAAAACTGTTTTTT.